This T cell receptor (beta chain) stems from a study of T cell changes during pregnancy in multiple sclerosis. The CDR3 is made up of 12 amino acids. The V gene's germline CDR1 is LNHDA and CDR2 SQIVND (reference sequence). Trimming stripped 2 bases from V and 8 bases from J, with 7 bases between. Profiling relied on immunoSEQ multiplex PCR, and the TCRdb table lists in-frame clones only, not all of them. The sample holds roughly 14,000 clones, 65% to 90% seen once. This receptor was obtained from a female donor with multiple sclerosis, enrolled in a pregnancy study. This chain links TRBV19 with TRBJ2-1; a possible D gene is TRBD1 (6 bases). The sample here was CD8+ T cells from peripheral blood mononuclear cells, taken in the first trimester of pregnancy. In DNA form, the CDR3 reads TGTGCCAGTAGTATACAGGGGTATGAGCAGTTCTTC. As protein: CASSIQGYEQFF.